This T cell receptor (beta chain) was recovered during a study of blood T cell repertoires in COVID-19. For the study at large: The United States, Italy and Spain were the sources of the acute and convalescent COVID-19 samples. T cells, B-cell-depleted T cells, or PBMCs supplied cDNA or gDNA.

Study processing details: Estimation of nucleated cell counts relied on the amplification of reference gene primers. Using immunoSEQ multiplex PCR, the repertoire was profiled, and TCRdb retains in-frame clones only, with some absent. Clone size and V and J calls were adopted from that table, with D and trimming inferred from the DNA. The table has hundreds of thousands of clones, about 87% seen once. CDR1 LNHDA and CDR2 SQIVND come from the germline V gene (reference sequence). Deletions cut 7 bases from V and 3 bases from J, with 18 bases between. The CDR3 is made up of 15 amino acids. V is TRBV19 and J is TRBJ1-1; D call uncertain. The sequence was obtained from a woman in her fifties or sixties who had recovered from COVID-19. The specimen was peripheral blood. CDR3 sequence (DNA): TGTGCCAGTATTCACACCGGCGGGGAGGACACTGAAGCTTTCTTT. Protein product: CASIHTGGEDTEAFF.